The 22 T cell receptor beta chains in this list originate from one sample, sequenced in a study of blood T cell repertoires in COVID-19 (dated by TCRdb to the early 2020s). Library generation was performed with the immunoSEQ multiplex PCR assay. This is the immuneACCESS table as TCRdb keeps it, with only in-frame sequences that have V and J called. A part of the clones is gone; compared with another copy, unresolved V genes explain less than half, and the rest is unexplained. The sample contains some 72,000 clones, around nine tenths of them found a single time. The ten top clones hold about 5% of the sample. The source material was peripheral blood. These receptors were obtained from a man between 45 and 60 years old with active or convalescent COVID-19.

The rearrangement links TRBV21-1 to TRBJ2-5; the table's D call of TRBD2 was not tested on the DNA. TRBV21-1 is termed a pseudogene. The CDR3 is 15 amino acids. CDR3 bases: TGTGCCAGCAGCAAAGGAGAGGGAGGGGGAGAGACCCAGTACTTC. Translation gives CASSKGEGGGETQYF.

This clone was seen once. In DNA, the CDR3 is TGTGCCAGCAGCGTAGGACAGGACCCCTACAATGAGCAGTTCTTC. Protein product: CASSVGQDPYNEQFF. The genes are TRBV9 and TRBJ2-1, with D tentatively TRBD1 (6 bases). The CDR3 is 15 residues long. V dropped 0 bases and J dropped 2 bases, with 9 bases sitting between them. Germline V lookup: CDR1 SGDLS, CDR2 YYNGEE. The whole variable domain, filled in from reference TRBV9 and TRBJ2-1, reads DSGVTQTPKHLITATGQRVTLRCSPRSGDLSVYWYQQSLDQGLQFLIQYYNGEERAKGNILERFSAQQFPDLHSELNLSSLELGDSALYFCASSVGQDPYNEQFFGPGTRLTVL.

This clone appeared a single time. The chain recombines TRBV10-1 with TRBJ2-7; TRBD2 agrees at 13 bases. Germline CDR1 and CDR2: WNHNN and SYGVQD (reference sequence). With V trimmed by 6 bases and J by 3 bases, 8 bases remained unmatched. The CDR3 runs to 16 residues. The CDR3, as DNA: TGCGCCAGCAGCTCCGGGACTAGCGGGGATTACTACGAGCAGTACTTC. Translating it yields CASSSGTSGDYYEQYF.

The rearrangement links TRBV28 to TRBJ1-6, with D perhaps TRBD1 (5 bases). Germline V gene lookup returns CDR1 MDHEN and CDR2 SYDVKM. The V end was cut by 7 bases, the J end by 10 bases, with 14 bases between. The CDR3 has 13 residues. In DNA form, the CDR3 reads TGTGCCAGCAACACAGGTTTTGGATCACCCCTCCACTTT. It codes for CASNTGFGSPLHF.

The chain couples TRBV12-5 to TRBJ2-1; tentatively, D is TRBD2 (5 bases). The length of the CDR3 is 11 residues. Trimming removed 5 bases at V and 9 bases at J, with 8 bases between. CDR1 and CDR2 (germline): LGHNT, FRNRAP. CDR3 nucleotide sequence: TGTGCTAGTGGTCTCGGGGTTGAGCAGTTCTTC. Its protein is CASGLGVEQFF.

The genes are TRBV3-1 (or the pseudogene TRBV3-2) and TRBJ1-6, with D unresolved. Trimming cost V 5 bases and J 6 bases, with 5 bases left between them. The CDR3 has 12 residues. Germline V gives CDR1 LGHDT, CDR2 YNNKEL (reference sequence). The CDR3 nucleotides are TGTGCCAGCAGCTTCTTTAATTCACCCCTCCACTTT. Translated: CASSFFNSPLHF.

The V call is TRBV2, the J call TRBJ2-7, with 12 bases lining up with TRBD2. This CDR3 comprises 14 residues. The germline CDR1 and CDR2 sequences are SNHLY and FYNNEI. Trimming cost V 5 bases and J 4 bases; bases outside gene matches: 3. CDR3 nucleotide sequence: TGTGCCAGCAGTACACTAGCGGGGGGTTACGAGCAGTACTTC. Its translation is CASSTLAGGYEQYF.

The V and J genes are TRBV4-1 and TRBJ1-1; 9 bases agree with TRBD1. The CDR3 contains 15 residues. Germline assignment: CDR1 MGHRA and CDR2 YSYEKL. The J segment lost 0 bases and the V segment lost 2 bases, leaving 1 base of the junction unmatched. The CDR3 region has the DNA TGCGCCAGCAGCCAAAACAGGGGGCTGAACACTGAAGCTTTCTTT. Protein: CASSQNRGLNTEAFF.

The V call is TRBV18, the J call TRBJ2-7, with 7 bases lining up with TRBD1. Germline CDR1 is KGHSH and CDR2 is LQKENI. The V segment lost 2 bases and the J segment 0 bases; nucleotides outside the gene matches: 4. The CDR3 has 15 amino acids. CDR3 nucleotides: TGTGCCAGCTCACCAAACCGGGACAGCTCCTACGAGCAGTACGTC. Translation: CASSPNRDSSYEQYV.

The table lists this clone with a few counts. The J gene is TRBJ2-5, the V gene TRBV27; D perhaps matches TRBD2 (6 bases). Germline values: CDR1 MNHEY, CDR2 SMNVEV (reference sequence). This CDR3 has 15 residues. Trimming pared 3 bases from V and 5 bases from J, leaving 16 bases between. The CDR3 here is CASSLWGLGRETQYF. In DNA, the CDR3 is TGTGCCAGCAGTTTGTGGGGCCTTGGGAGGGAGACCCAGTACTTC.

In DNA, the CDR3 is TGTGCCAGCCGACAGGGGGCGGGCTATGGCTACACCTTC. Protein: CASRQGAGYGYTF. The rearrangement joins TRBV28 to TRBJ1-2, with TRBD1 identical over 10 bases. Unmatched junction bases numbered 4, after V lost 8 bases and J lost 4 bases. This CDR3 is built from 13 residues. Germline V gene sequence: CDR1 MDHEN, CDR2 SYDVKM.

The chain has TRBV28 and TRBJ1-2, with D tentatively TRBD1 (5 bases). V was clipped by 3 bases and J by 7 bases, with 15 bases between them. CDR1 is MDHEN and CDR2 is SYDVKM in the germline V gene. CDR3 length equals 14 residues. CDR3 in DNA: TGTGCCAGCAGTTTGTACGCGGCTCAGGGTGGCTACACCTTC. It yields the protein CASSLYAAQGGYTF.

DNA of the CDR3: TGTGCCAGTTTGACCTATTCGCGCCTCGGGGGTGGCTACACCTTC. Its translation: CASLTYSRLGGGYTF. This chain links TRBV19 with TRBJ1-2, with D maybe TRBD1 (5 bases). Deletions cut 8 bases from V and 7 bases from J, with 23 bases between. Looked up from germline, CDR1 is LNHDA and CDR2 is SQIVND (reference sequence). This CDR3 spans 15 amino acids.

This clone was detected once. The chain has TRBV19 and TRBJ2-1, with 9 nucleotides matching TRBD1. V was clipped by 6 bases and J by 7 bases; unmatched bases: 7. CDR1 LNHDA and CDR2 SQIVND come from the germline V gene (reference sequence). This CDR3 has 14 amino acids. The CDR3 spells CASRSGDRVNEQFF. CDR3 DNA sequence: TGTGCCAGTAGATCGGGGGACAGGGTGAATGAGCAGTTCTTC.

V usage is TRBV24-1 and J usage is TRBJ1-6; 9 bases fit TRBD1. Germline CDR1 KGHDR, CDR2 SFDVKD. The CDR3 sequence is 14 residues long. The V gene end was trimmed by 8 bases and the J gene end by 9 bases; junction bases not matched to a gene: 7. The CDR3: CATITGQGTSPLHF. CDR3 DNA: TGTGCCACCATCACGGGACAGGGCACTTCACCCCTCCACTTT.

The CDR3 loop reads CASSVAGLAGFEQYF. In DNA form, the CDR3 reads TGTGCCAGCAGCGTAGCAGGACTAGCGGGGTTTGAGCAGTACTTC. The chain joins TRBV9 to TRBJ2-7; 12 bases are shared with TRBD2. The CDR3 has 15 amino acids. With V trimmed by 0 bases and J by 7 bases, 5 bases remained unmatched. Germline CDR1 is SGDLS and CDR2 is YYNGEE.

This rearrangement joins TRBV6-5 to TRBJ2-7, with TRBD1 as a possible D gene (5 bases). The CDR3 contains 14 residues. Trimming took 5 bases from V and 0 from J, leaving 11 bases between them. The germline CDR1 and CDR2 sequences are MNHEY and SVGAGI. Written as DNA, the CDR3 is TGTGCCAGCAGTCCGAACAGGATCTCCTACGAGCAGTACGTC. Translation: CASSPNRISYEQYV.

The CDR3: CASSPGTSGGNYAGNEQFF. The DNA for the CDR3 is TGTGCCAGCAGCCCTGGGACTAGCGGGGGTAACTATGCGGGCAATGAGCAGTTCTTC. The rearrangement uses TRBV11-3 and TRBJ2-1; TRBD2 aligns across 14 bases. CDR1 and CDR2 (germline): SGHNT, YENEEA. Germline trimming cut 5 bases from V and 6 bases from J; bases unmatched to any gene: 15. The CDR3 length is 19 residues.

This clone occurred a few times. The rearrangement uses TRBV5-1 and TRBJ1-1, with a weak D call TRBD1 (6 bases). Trimming removed 4 bases at V and 1 base at J, with 11 bases between. The CDR3 runs to 14 residues. The germline gives CDR1 SGHRS, CDR2 YFSETQ. The chain's CDR3 is CASSRDNKNTEAFF. The CDR3, as DNA: TGCGCCAGCAGCCGGGACAATAAGAACACTGAAGCTTTCTTT.

CDR3 sequence: CASSPWEESNQPQHF. DNA of the CDR3: TGTGCCAGCAGCCCCTGGGAGGAGAGCAATCAGCCCCAGCATTTT. The chain combines TRBV7-6 with TRBJ1-5; unclear D gene. The CDR3 covers 15 residues. V was trimmed by 5 bases and J by 1 base, leaving 12 bases between them. Germline CDR1 reads SGHVS; CDR2 reads FNYEAQ.

The V call is TRBV19, the J call TRBJ1-1, with 9 nucleotides matching TRBD1. With 5 bases clipped from V and 0 bases from J, the junction kept 4 bases outside the gene matches. CDR3 length: 15 residues. Looked up from germline, CDR1 is LNHDA and CDR2 is SQIVND (reference sequence). Here the CDR3 reads CASSPWTGVNTEAFF. The CDR3 bases are TGTGCCAGTAGTCCCTGGACAGGGGTGAACACTGAAGCTTTCTTT. Full variable domain (outside the CDR3, taken from reference TRBV19 and TRBJ1-1): DGGITQSPKYLFRKEGQNVTLSCEQNLNHDAMYWYRQDPGQGLRLIYYSQIVNDFQKGDIAEGYSVSREKKESFPLTVTSAQKNPTAFYLCASSPWTGVNTEAFFGQGTRLTVV.

The V call is TRBV29-1, the J call TRBJ2-1; D is perhaps TRBD1 (5 bases). Trimming pared 5 bases from V and 10 bases from J, leaving 9 bases between. Germline V CDR1 and CDR2: SQVTM, ANQGSEA. CDR3 length: 10 residues. Written as DNA, the CDR3 is TGCAGCGTTTTTTGGACAGAGCAGTTCTTC. Its translation is CSVFWTEQFF.